The 30 T cell receptor beta chains below come from one sample, sequenced in a study of T cell responses to AZD1222 COVID-19 vaccine. Assay used: immunoSEQ multiplex PCR; TCRdb lists only in-frame clones, some missing. Of about 100,000 clones listed, about 82% are singletons. The sequencing used peripheral blood, collected on day 0 of AZD1222 vaccination. These receptors were obtained from an adult in good health.

The genes are TRBV9 and TRBJ2-3; TRBD1 agrees at 11 bases. The J segment lost 3 bases and the V segment lost 0 bases, leaving 3 bases of the junction unmatched. The CDR3 is 16 amino acids. From germline, CDR1 is SGDLS and CDR2 YYNGEE. DNA for the CDR3: TGTGCCAGCAGCGTAGGGGACAGGGGGTCAACAGATACGCAGTATTTT. This translates into CASSVGDRGSTDTQYF.

The J gene is TRBJ1-4, the V gene TRBV7-8, with D uncertain. Per the germline V gene, CDR1 is SGHVS and CDR2 is FQNEAQ. CDR3 length: 14 residues. The V gene lost 5 bases and the J gene lost 5 bases, with 12 bases spanning the gap. The CDR3 DNA reads as TGTGCCAGCAGCGGTCGAGGTTTAAATGAAAAACTGTTTTTT. As protein: CASSGRGLNEKLFF.

V usage is TRBV29-1 and J usage is TRBJ2-3; TRBD2 aligns across 11 bases. J gave up 2 bases and V 7 bases, and 8 bases lay outside the gene matches. The CDR3 sequence is 15 residues long. Germline loops: CDR1 SQVTM, CDR2 ANQGSEA. The CDR3 is CSGSTSGSFTDTQYF. The DNA for the CDR3 is TGCAGCGGATCTACTAGCGGGAGCTTCACAGATACGCAGTATTTT.

The chain is built from TRBV6-5 and TRBJ1-6; weak D call: TRBD1 (5 bases). The V end lost 11 bases, the J end lost 0 bases, and 11 bases lay between the germline ends. From germline, CDR1 is MNHEY and CDR2 SVGAGI. This CDR3 contains 14 residues. CDR3 DNA: TGTGCCGGGGGTCAGAGCTCCTATAATTCACCCCTCCACTTT. As protein: CAGGQSSYNSPLHF.

The chain carries TRBV7-2 and TRBJ1-6; the D gene is possibly TRBD1 (5 bases). The CDR3 contains 15 residues. V lost 1 base to trimming and J lost 5 bases, with 9 bases between them. Germline loops: CDR1 SGHTA, CDR2 FQGNSA. The CDR3 here is CASSLVRGNNSPLHF. In DNA, the CDR3 is TGTGCCAGCAGCTTAGTACGGGGGAATAATTCACCCCTCCACTTT.

This clone was counted once. This chain connects TRBV11-2 to TRBJ2-1, with 12 bases aligning to TRBD1. The V and J ends lost 3 bases and 10 bases, in that order; junction bases with no gene match: 7. The germline gives CDR1 SGHAT, CDR2 FQNNGV. The CDR3 totals 15 residues. CDR3 coding DNA: TGTGCCAGCAGCTTCCCCGGGACAGGGGGCCGGGAGCAGTTCTTC. This codes for CASSFPGTGGREQFF. Drawing the rest from reference TRBV11-2 and TRBJ2-1, the complete variable domain is EAGVAQSPRYKIIEKRQSVAFWCNPISGHATLYWYQQILGQGPKLLIQFQNNGVVDDSQLPKDRFSAERLKGVDSTLKIQPAKLEDSAVYLCASSFPGTGGREQFFGPGTRLTVL.

The chain couples TRBV19 to TRBJ1-3; a possible D gene is TRBD1 (5 bases). This CDR3 spans 16 amino acids. The V end was cut by 5 bases, the J end by 0 bases, with 14 bases between. Germline CDR1 reads LNHDA; CDR2 reads SQIVND (reference sequence). The CDR3 DNA is TGTGCCAGTAGTTTAGGACGGGACCACTCTGGAAACACCATATATTTT. Translated, it gives CASSLGRDHSGNTIYF.

The J gene is TRBJ1-5, the V gene TRBV27; 7 nucleotides align to TRBD1. Germline trimming cut 5 bases from V and 8 bases from J; bases unmatched to any gene: 12. This CDR3 spans 15 amino acids. Germline V CDR1 and CDR2: MNHEY, SMNVEV (reference sequence). The CDR3 region is CASSLTGQPLEPQHF. DNA for the CDR3: TGTGCCAGCAGTCTTACGGGACAGCCATTAGAGCCCCAGCATTTT.

The chain uses TRBV25-1 and TRBJ1-1; TRBD1 matches at 7 bases. The germline CDR1 and CDR2 sequences are MGHDK and SYGVNS. The CDR3 has 16 residues. V gave up 8 bases and J gave up 7 bases; unmatched junction bases: 19. CDR3 region: CASRTDRAIRGGEAFF. The CDR3 coding sequence is TGTGCCAGCCGTACAGACAGGGCCATTAGGGGGGGTGAAGCTTTCTTT.

This rearrangement joins TRBV5-1 to TRBJ1-4, with D perhaps TRBD1 (5 bases). V was pared by 4 bases and J by 7 bases, with 14 bases between. The CDR3 covers 14 residues. The germline gives CDR1 SGHRS, CDR2 YFSETQ. CDR3 residues: CASSRTQRVEKLFF. CDR3 DNA: TGCGCCAGCAGCAGGACACAGCGCGTTGAAAAACTGTTTTTT.

V gene TRBV6-2 or TRBV6-3 combines with J gene TRBJ1-5; possibly TRBD1 for D (5 bases). Looked up from germline, CDR1 is MNHEY and CDR2 is SVGEGT. The V end lost 1 base, the J end lost 5 bases, and 12 bases lay between the germline ends. The CDR3 spans 15 residues. The DNA of the CDR3 is TGTGCCAGCAGTTACTACGGGGGAACGGATCAGCCCCAGCATTTT. This gives the protein CASSYYGGTDQPQHF.

The chain employs TRBV3-1 (or the pseudogene TRBV3-2) and TRBJ2-2, with 12 bases identical to TRBD2. This CDR3 contains 15 residues. Germline V gives CDR1 LGHDT, CDR2 YNNKEL (reference sequence). V lost 4 bases and J lost 6; bases outside the gene matches: 3. The CDR3 loop reads CASSPSGRAAGELFF. CDR3 nucleotide sequence: TGTGCCAGCAGCCCTAGCGGGAGGGCCGCCGGGGAGCTGTTTTTT.

The J gene is TRBJ1-5, the V gene TRBV7-9; D gene unclear. The germline V gene has CDR1 SEHNR and CDR2 FQNEAQ (reference sequence). The CDR3 has 16 residues. Trimming left V 2 bases short and J 1 base short, with 12 bases between. CDR3 DNA: TGTGCCAGCAGCTTATCACACCCGGGCAGCAATCAGCCCCAGCATTTT. Translated, it gives CASSLSHPGSNQPQHF.

The gene calls are TRBV6-2 or TRBV6-3 and TRBJ1-1; tentatively, D is TRBD1 (5 bases). CDR1 is MNHEY, CDR2 SVGEGT, per germline. V was pared by 2 bases and J by 4 bases, with 11 bases between. The length of the CDR3 is 14 residues. The CDR3 sequence: CASSYGGGATEAFF. CDR3 nucleotide sequence: TGTGCCAGCAGTTACGGCGGGGGTGCCACTGAAGCTTTCTTT.

The V gene is TRBV28, the J gene TRBJ1-2; TRBD1 agrees at 8 bases. The CDR3 covers 15 residues. J gave up 2 bases and V 4 bases, and 6 bases lay outside the gene matches. Germline loops: CDR1 MDHEN, CDR2 SYDVKM. The CDR3, as DNA: TGTGCCAGCAGTTCCCATGGACAGGGCAACTATGGCTACACCTTC. It specifies CASSSHGQGNYGYTF.

The genes are TRBV6-6 and TRBJ2-7; D ambiguous. The CDR3 covers 12 residues. The ends were cut back, 0 bases at V and 7 bases at J, with 7 bases in the middle. Looked up from germline, CDR1 is MNHNY and CDR2 is SVGAGI (reference sequence). CDR3 DNA sequence: TGTGCCAGCAGTTACTCGAGACCGGAGCAGTACTTC. Protein: CASSYSRPEQYF.

This chain connects TRBV11-2 to TRBJ2-7; perhaps TRBD1 as D (5 bases). The CDR3 runs 16 residues. Trimming removed 5 bases from V and 0 bases from J, with 17 bases in between. CDR1 is SGHAT and CDR2 is FQNNGV in the germline V gene. This CDR3 reads CASSLGLGPLSYEQYF. The CDR3 bases are TGTGCCAGCAGCCTGGGGCTCGGACCCCTCTCCTACGAGCAGTACTTC.

This clone was seen only once. The chain uses TRBV12-3 or TRBV12-4 and TRBJ1-1; tentatively, D is TRBD1 (6 bases). CDR3 size: 12 residues. V was shortened by 7 bases and J by 3 bases, with 9 bases between the two germline ends. CDR3 residues: CASTQGYTEAFF. CDR3 in DNA: TGTGCCAGCACCCAGGGGTACACTGAAGCTTTCTTT.

This chain joins TRBV19 and TRBJ2-2, with 9 nucleotides matching TRBD1. Germline lookup yields CDR1 LNHDA and CDR2 SQIVND (reference sequence). The length of the CDR3 is 14 residues. Unmatched junction bases numbered 3, after V lost 6 bases and J lost 4 bases. The CDR3, as DNA: TGTGCCAGTAGAAGGACAGGGGTCACCGGGGAGCTGTTTTTT. Its protein is CASRRTGVTGELFF.

V is TRBV25-1 and J is TRBJ2-1; TRBD2 matches at 11 bases. The CDR3 is 18 residues long. The germline gives CDR1 MGHDK, CDR2 SYGVNS. Trimming at V came to 1 base and at J to 0 bases, leaving 5 bases not matched to a gene. The CDR3 is CASSEFGTSGGSYNEQFF. The CDR3 DNA reads as TGTGCCAGCAGTGAATTTGGGACTAGCGGAGGCTCCTACAATGAGCAGTTCTTC.

The chain recombines TRBV29-1 with TRBJ2-7; D possibly corresponds to TRBD1 (5 bases). The CDR3 runs to 12 residues. V was cut by 4 bases and J by 6 bases, with 13 bases left in between. CDR1 and CDR2 (germline): SQVTM, ANQGSEA. CDR3 nucleotide sequence: TGCAGCGTTGCCGCAGGGATCTCCGAGCAGTACTTC. Amino acids: CSVAAGISEQYF.

This sequence joins TRBV5-6 and TRBJ2-6, with D perhaps TRBD2 (5 bases). The CDR3 sequence is 15 residues long. Germline-derived CDR1 and CDR2 are SGHDT and YYEEEE. V was trimmed by 1 base and J by 1 base, leaving 6 bases between them. The CDR3 spells CASSLRGSGANVLTF. The CDR3 DNA follows: TGTGCCAGCAGCTTGCGAGGGTCTGGGGCCAACGTCCTGACTTTC.

This clone appeared a few times. The chain couples TRBV21-1 to TRBJ1-5. TRBV21-1 is assigned pseudogene status. The CDR3 covers 13 residues. DNA of the CDR3: TGTGCCAGGATTCGGAATAGCAATCAGCCCCAGCATTTT. It translates to CARIRNSNQPQHF.

This clone was found once. The rearrangement joins TRBV10-3 to TRBJ2-1; no clear D gene. The ends were cut back, 6 bases at V and 10 bases at J, with 10 bases in the middle. This CDR3 is 11 amino acids long. The germline V gene has CDR1 ENHRY and CDR2 SYGVKD. The CDR3 DNA sequence: TGTGCCATCAGCCGATCTAACGAGCAGTTCTTC. Translated, it gives CAISRSNEQFF.

This sequence joins TRBV7-2 and TRBJ2-3; 7 nucleotides match TRBD1. Germline loops: CDR1 SGHTA, CDR2 FQGNSA. CDR3 length equals 14 residues. V trimming: 4 bases; J trimming: 2 bases; junction bases outside the gene matches: 3. In DNA, the CDR3 is TGTGCCAGCAGCTCGGGACAGTTCACAGATACGCAGTATTTT. It is translated as CASSSGQFTDTQYF.

The rearrangement uses TRBV2 and TRBJ1-2; the D gene is possibly TRBD1 (5 bases). The germline CDR1 and CDR2 sequences are SNHLY and FYNNEI. The CDR3 runs to 17 residues. The V gene lost 6 bases and the J gene lost 7 bases, with 27 bases spanning the gap. The CDR3 DNA follows: TGTGCCAGCAGCGCCCTTTCGGGACGCCTAGCAGGAAGTGGCTACACCTTC. This encodes CASSALSGRLAGSGYTF. Full variable domain (rest looked up from reference TRBV2 and TRBJ1-2): EPEVTQTPSHQVTQMGQEVILRCVPISNHLYFYWYRQILGQKVEFLVSFYNNEISEKSEIFDDQFSVERPDGSNFTLKIRSTKLEDSAMYFCASSALSGRLAGSGYTFGSGTRLTVV.

The chain links TRBV7-9 to TRBJ2-3, with D unresolved. With 1 base removed from V and 0 bases from J, the gap between germline ends came to 2 bases. The CDR3 spans 13 residues. Per the germline V gene, CDR1 is SEHNR and CDR2 is FQNEAQ (reference sequence). Here the CDR3 reads CASSLGSTDTQYF. In nucleotides, the CDR3 is TGTGCCAGCAGCTTAGGTAGCACAGATACGCAGTATTTT.

This chain connects TRBV28 to TRBJ1-1; no clear D. Per the germline V gene, CDR1 is MDHEN and CDR2 is SYDVKM. The CDR3 length is 12 residues. V lost 3 bases, J lost 4 bases, and 6 bases lay in between. The CDR3 coding sequence is TGTGCCAGCAGTTTCCAACCCACTGAAGCTTTCTTT. Protein: CASSFQPTEAFF.

This clone appeared once. The chain joins TRBV11-1 to TRBJ2-5; D call uncertain. Germline values: CDR1 SGHAT, CDR2 FQDESV (reference sequence). The germline V and J ends were trimmed by 1 base and 2 bases, with 11 bases remaining between them. The length of the CDR3 is 15 residues. This CDR3 reads CASSLVGQPQETQYF. DNA of the CDR3: TGTGCCAGCAGCTTAGTCGGGCAGCCTCAAGAGACCCAGTACTTC.

This rearrangement joins TRBV7-9 to TRBJ2-3, with 7 nucleotides matching TRBD1. CDR3 length: 15 residues. The trim removed 5 bases at V and 4 bases at J, leaving 9 bases unmatched. Germline V lookup: CDR1 SEHNR, CDR2 FQNEAQ (reference sequence). Written as DNA, the CDR3 is TGTGCCAGCAGCCCGGGGACAGACGGACCAGATACGCAGTATTTT. It yields the protein CASSPGTDGPDTQYF.